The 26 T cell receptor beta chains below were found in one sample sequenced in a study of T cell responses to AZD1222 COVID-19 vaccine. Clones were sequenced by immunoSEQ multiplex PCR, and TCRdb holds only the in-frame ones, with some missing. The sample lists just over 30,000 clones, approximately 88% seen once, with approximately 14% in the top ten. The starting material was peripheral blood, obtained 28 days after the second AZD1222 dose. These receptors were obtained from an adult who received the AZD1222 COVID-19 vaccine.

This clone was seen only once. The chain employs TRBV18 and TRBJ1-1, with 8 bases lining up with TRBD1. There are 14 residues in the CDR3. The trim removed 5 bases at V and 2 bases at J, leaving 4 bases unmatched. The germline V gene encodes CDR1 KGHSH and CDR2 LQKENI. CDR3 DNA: TGTGCCAGCTCAAGAGGACAGGGAAACACTGAAGCTTTCTTT. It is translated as CASSRGQGNTEAFF. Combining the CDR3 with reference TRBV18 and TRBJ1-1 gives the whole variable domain NAGVMQNPRHLVRRRGQEARLRCSPMKGHSHVYWYRQLPEEGLKFMVYLQKENIIDESGMPKERFSAEFPKEGPSILRIQQVVRGDSAAYFCASSRGQGNTEAFFGQGTRLTVV.

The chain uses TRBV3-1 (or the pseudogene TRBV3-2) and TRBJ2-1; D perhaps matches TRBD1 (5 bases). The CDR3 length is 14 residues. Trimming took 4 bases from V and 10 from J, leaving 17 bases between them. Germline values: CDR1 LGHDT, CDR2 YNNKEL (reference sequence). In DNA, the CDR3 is TGTGCCAGCAGCCCTAGTAGCAGGGCAGAGGAGCAGTTCTTC. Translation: CASSPSSRAEEQFF.

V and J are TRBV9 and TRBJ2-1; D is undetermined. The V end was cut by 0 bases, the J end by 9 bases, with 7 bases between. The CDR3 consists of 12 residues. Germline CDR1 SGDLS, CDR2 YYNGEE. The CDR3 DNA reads TGTGCCAGCAGCGTAGAAGTCGGTGAGCAGTTCTTC. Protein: CASSVEVGEQFF.

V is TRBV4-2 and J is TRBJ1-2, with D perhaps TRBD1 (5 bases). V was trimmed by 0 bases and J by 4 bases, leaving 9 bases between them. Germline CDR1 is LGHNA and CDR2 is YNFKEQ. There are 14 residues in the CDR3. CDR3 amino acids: CASSQERRAYGYTF. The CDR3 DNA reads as TGTGCCAGCAGCCAAGAGCGCAGGGCCTATGGCTACACCTTC.

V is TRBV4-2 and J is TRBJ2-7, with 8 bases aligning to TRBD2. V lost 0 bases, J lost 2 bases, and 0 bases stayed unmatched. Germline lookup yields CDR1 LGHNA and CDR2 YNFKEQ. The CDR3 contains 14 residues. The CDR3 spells CASSQDGGAYEQYF. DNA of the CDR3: TGTGCCAGCAGCCAAGACGGGGGGGCCTACGAGCAGTACTTC.

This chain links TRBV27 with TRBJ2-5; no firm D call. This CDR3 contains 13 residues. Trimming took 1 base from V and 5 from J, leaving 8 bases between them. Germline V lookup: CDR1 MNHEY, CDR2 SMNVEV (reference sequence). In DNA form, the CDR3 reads TGTGCCAGCAGTTTATTAACAAAGGAGACCCAGTACTTC. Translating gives CASSLLTKETQYF.

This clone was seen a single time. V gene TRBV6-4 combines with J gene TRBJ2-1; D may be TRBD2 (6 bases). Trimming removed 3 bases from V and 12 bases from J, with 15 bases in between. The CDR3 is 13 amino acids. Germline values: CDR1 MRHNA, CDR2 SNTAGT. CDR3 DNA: TGTGCCAGCAGTGAAAGTGGGAGGAATACGCAGTTCTTC. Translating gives CASSESGRNTQFF.

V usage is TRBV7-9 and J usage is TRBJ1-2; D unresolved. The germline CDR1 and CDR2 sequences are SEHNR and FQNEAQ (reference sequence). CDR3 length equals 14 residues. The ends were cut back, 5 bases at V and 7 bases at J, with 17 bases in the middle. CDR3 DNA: TGTGCCAGCAGCCCCCCGGGAGGGAAAGGTGGCTACACCTTC. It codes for CASSPPGGKGGYTF.

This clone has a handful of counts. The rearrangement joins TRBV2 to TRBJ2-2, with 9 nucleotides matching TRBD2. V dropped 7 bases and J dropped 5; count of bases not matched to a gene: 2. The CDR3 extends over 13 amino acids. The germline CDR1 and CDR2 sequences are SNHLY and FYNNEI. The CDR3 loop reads CASNAGGTGELFF. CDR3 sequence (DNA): TGTGCCAGCAATGCGGGAGGGACCGGGGAGCTGTTTTTT.

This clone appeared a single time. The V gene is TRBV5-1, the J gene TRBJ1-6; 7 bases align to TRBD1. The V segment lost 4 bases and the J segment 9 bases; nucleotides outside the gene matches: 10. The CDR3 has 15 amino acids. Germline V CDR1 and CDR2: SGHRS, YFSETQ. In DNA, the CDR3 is TGCGCCAGCAGCCCTACAGGGGCGCCGGCTTCACCCCTCCACTTT. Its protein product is CASSPTGAPASPLHF.

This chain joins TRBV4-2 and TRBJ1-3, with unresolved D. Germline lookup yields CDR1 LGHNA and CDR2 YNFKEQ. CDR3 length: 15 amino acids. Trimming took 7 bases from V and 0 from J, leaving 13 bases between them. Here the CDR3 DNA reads TGTGCCAGCACGGACCCGTTGCACTCTGGAAACACCATATATTTT. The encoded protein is CASTDPLHSGNTIYF.

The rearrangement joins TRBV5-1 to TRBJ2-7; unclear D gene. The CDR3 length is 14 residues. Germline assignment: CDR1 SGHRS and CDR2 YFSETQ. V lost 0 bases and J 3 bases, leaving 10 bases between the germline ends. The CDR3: CASSLAGLDYEQYF. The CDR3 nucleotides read TGCGCCAGCAGCTTGGCCGGGTTAGACTACGAGCAGTACTTC.

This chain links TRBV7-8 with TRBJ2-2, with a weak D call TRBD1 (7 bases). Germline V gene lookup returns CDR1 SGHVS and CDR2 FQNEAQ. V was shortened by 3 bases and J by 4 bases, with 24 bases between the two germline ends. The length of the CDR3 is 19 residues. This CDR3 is CASSFRAGTRGLATGELFF. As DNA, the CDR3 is TGTGCCAGCAGCTTCAGGGCGGGAACGAGGGGGCTTGCCACCGGGGAGCTGTTTTTT.

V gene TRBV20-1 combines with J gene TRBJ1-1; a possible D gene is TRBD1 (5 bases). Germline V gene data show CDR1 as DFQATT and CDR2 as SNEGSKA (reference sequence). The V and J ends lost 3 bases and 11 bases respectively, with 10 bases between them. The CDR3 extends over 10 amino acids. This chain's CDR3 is CSASRTRAFF. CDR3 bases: TGCAGTGCTAGTCGGACACGGGCTTTCTTT.

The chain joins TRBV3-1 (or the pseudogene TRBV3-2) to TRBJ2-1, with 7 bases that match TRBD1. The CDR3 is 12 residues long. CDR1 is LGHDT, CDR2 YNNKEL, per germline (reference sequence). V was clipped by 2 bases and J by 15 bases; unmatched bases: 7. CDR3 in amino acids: CASSQNQGVMFF. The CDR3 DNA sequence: TGTGCCAGCAGCCAAAACCAGGGGGTTATGTTCTTC.

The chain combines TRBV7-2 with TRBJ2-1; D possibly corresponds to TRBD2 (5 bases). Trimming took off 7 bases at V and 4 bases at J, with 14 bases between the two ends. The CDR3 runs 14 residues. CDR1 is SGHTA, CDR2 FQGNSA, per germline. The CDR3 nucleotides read TGTGCCAGCACCGAGGGCTGGCCTTACAATGAGCAGTTCTTC. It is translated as CASTEGWPYNEQFF.

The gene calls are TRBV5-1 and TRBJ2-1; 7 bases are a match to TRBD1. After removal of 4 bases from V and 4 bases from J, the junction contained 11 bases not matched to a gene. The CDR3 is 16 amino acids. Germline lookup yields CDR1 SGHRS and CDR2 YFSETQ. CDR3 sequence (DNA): TGCGCCAGCAGCCCGTCCGGGGACAGCAGATACAATGAGCAGTTCTTC. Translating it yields CASSPSGDSRYNEQFF.

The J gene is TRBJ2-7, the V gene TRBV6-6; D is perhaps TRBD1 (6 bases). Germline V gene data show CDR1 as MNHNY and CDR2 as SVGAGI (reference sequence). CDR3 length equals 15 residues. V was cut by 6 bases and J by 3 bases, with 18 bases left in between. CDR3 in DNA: TGTGCCAGCAGAAAGAATACAGGGTTGTTCTACGAGCAGTACTTC. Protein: CASRKNTGLFYEQYF.

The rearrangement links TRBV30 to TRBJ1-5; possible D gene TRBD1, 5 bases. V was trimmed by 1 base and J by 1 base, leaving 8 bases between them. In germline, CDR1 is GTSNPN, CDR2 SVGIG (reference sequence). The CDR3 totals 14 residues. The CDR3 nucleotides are TGTGCCTGGAGTGGGGGGAAAAGCAATCAGCCCCAGCATTTT. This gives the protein CAWSGGKSNQPQHF.

The CDR3, as DNA: TGCGCCAGCAGCCCGGGACAGACGAAAGACCATAATTCACCCCTCCACTTT. This codes for CASSPGQTKDHNSPLHF. V usage is TRBV4-3 and J usage is TRBJ1-6; the match to TRBD1 covers 7 bases. Trimming at V came to 4 bases and at J to 5 bases, leaving 11 bases not matched to a gene. CDR3 size: 17 residues. Germline V gene lookup returns CDR1 LGHNA and CDR2 YSLEER.

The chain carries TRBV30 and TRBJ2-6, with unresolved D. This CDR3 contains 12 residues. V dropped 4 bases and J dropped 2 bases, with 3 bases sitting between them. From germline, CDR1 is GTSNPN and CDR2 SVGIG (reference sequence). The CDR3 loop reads CAWTAGANVLTF. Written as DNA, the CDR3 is TGTGCCTGGACAGCTGGGGCCAACGTCCTGACTTTC.

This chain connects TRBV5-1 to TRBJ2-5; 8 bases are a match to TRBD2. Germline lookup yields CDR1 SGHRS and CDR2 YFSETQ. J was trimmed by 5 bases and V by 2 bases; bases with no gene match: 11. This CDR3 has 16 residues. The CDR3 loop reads CASSLRIAGFTETQYF. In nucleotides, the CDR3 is TGCGCCAGCAGCTTACGGATAGCGGGGTTTACTGAGACCCAGTACTTC.

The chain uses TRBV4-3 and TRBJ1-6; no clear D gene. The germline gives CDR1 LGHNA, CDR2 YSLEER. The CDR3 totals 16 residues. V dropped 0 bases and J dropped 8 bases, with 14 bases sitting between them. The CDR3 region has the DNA TGCGCCAGCAGCCAAGATCACTCCGTGGTTGATTCACCCCTCCACTTT. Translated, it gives CASSQDHSVVDSPLHF.

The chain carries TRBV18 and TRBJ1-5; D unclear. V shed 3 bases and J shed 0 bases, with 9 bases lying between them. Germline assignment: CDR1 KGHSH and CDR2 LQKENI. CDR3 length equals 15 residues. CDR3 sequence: CASSPQDGSNQPQHF. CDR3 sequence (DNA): TGTGCCAGCTCACCTCAGGACGGTAGCAATCAGCCCCAGCATTTT.

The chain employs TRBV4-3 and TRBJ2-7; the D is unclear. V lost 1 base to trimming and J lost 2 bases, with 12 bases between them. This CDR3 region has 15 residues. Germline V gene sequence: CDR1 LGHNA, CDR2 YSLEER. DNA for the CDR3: TGCGCCAGCAGCCAAGTATATGGGCCAACCTACGAGCAGTACTTC. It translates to CASSQVYGPTYEQYF.

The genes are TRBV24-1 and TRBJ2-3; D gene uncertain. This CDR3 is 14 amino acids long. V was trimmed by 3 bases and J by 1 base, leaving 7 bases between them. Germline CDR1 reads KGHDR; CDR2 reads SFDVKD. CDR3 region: CATSDPKGTDTQYF. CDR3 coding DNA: TGTGCCACCAGTGATCCGAAGGGCACAGATACGCAGTATTTT.